This T cell receptor beta chain came from a study of T-cell memory formation after mild COVID-19 (dated by TCRdb to about 2021). Regarding the complete study: TCR sequence clusters from the two donors were found to be largely donor specific. In two donors, T-cell clones that expanded and contracted after mild COVID-19 were tracked by sequencing TCRalpha and TCRbeta repertoires over time. Two young, previously healthy adult volunteers, one female and one male, were included in the cohort.

Ficoll-Paque density gradient centrifugation was used to isolate PBMCs. The sequencer was an Illumina NovaSeq 6000. Using 5'RACE with constant-segment primers, TCRalpha and TCRbeta cDNA libraries were constructed, with sample barcodes and unique molecular identifiers added in the process. Trizol reagent was used to extract RNA from every sample. The libraries were amplified in two PCR steps, and the second step added a second sample barcode and Illumina TruSeq adapters. Sequencing of the libraries was done on an Illumina NovaSeq, producing 2 x 150 bp paired-end reads. Per the original workflow: Reads were demultiplexed and collapsed into UMI-guided consensus sequences with migec v1.2.7. Using mixcr v2.1.11, UMI consensuses were aligned to TRA and TRB V and J templates and then assembled into clonotypes. Clonotypes were classified as expanded or contracted when called significant by both edgeR and NoisET, with noise models trained on biological replicates. edgeR calls used a false discovery rate-adjusted p below 0.01 and a log2 fold-change threshold of 1. As an exploratory analysis of dynamics, max-normalized trajectories of the 1000 most abundant clonotypes were examined by PCA with hierarchical clustering. Separately sequenced CD4+ and CD8+ repertoires were used to assign the CD4 or CD8 phenotype of responding clones. The raw public data were reprocessed by TCRdb itself: fastp quality trimming at Q25, MiXCR clonotype calling, in-frame beta chains only. Each entry merges the rows of one CDR3 protein and shows their most common DNA and genes. The V and J calls and clone size are TCRdb's, not the authors'. The sample table shows under 250,000 distinct CDR3 sequences, and 9.4% are seen once. The ten largest clones add up to around a fifth of the sample.

Spanning cysteine to phenylalanine, the CDR3 consists of 14 amino acids. Only the CDR3 DNA is retained, 42 bases long and in frame from the first base. CDR1 and CDR2, looked up from the germline V gene, are MNHEY and SVGAGI. Trimming removed 5 bases from V and 0 bases from J, leaving 11 bases between the germline ends. The paper as a whole reports these results and caveats: Some responding clones were detected in pre-infection memory, suggesting pre-existing cross-reactive memory T cells joined the SARS-CoV-2 response. The study covered only a couple of mild cases, and larger cohorts including severe cases with pre-infection samples were considered necessary. SARS-CoV-2 specificity was not confirmed for the second-wave clones peaking on day 37. Clones that contracted from day 15 to 85 showed balanced CD4/CD8 phenotypes, whereas a second wave of clones that expanded from day 15 to 37 leaned towards CD4+. Contracting CD4+ clones were found mainly in CM and EM memory subsets, while CD8+ clones were enriched in EMRA.

A word on this clonotype: It lacks a known antigen. Per-base quality was not reported, and no clone a single base away is much larger than it.

This TCR was recovered from a man younger than 35 who had mild COVID-19 (a few samples of this study predate the infection). The sample titles of this study are shuffled in the database, so cell type and time point are left out; the donor was told from shared clones. This chain is built from TRBV6-5 and TRBJ2-7, with a weak D call of TRBD2 (6 bases match). The sequencing sample was made of PBMCs or a T cell subset sorted from them (not recorded which). This receptor has the CDR3 CASSRQGLSYEQYF. The sequenced DNA: TGTGCCAGCAGTCGTCAGGGACTCTCCTACGAGCAGTACTTC.